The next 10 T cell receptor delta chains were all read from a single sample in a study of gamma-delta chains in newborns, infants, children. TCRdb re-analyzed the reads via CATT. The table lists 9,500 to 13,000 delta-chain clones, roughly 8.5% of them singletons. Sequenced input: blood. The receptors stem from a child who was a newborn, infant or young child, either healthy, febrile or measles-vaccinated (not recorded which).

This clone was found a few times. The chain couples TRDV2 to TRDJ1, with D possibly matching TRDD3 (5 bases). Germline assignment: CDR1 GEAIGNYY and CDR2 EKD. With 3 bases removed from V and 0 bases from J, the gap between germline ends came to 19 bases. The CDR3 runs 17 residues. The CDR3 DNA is TGTGCCTGTGACCCAGTGCGGTGGGGAGAGTACACCGATAAACTCATCTTT. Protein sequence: CACDPVRWGEYTDKLIF.

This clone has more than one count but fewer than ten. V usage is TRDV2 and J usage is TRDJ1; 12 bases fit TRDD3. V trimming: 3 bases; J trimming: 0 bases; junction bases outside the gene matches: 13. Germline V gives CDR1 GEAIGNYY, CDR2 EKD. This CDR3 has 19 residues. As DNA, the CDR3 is TGTGCCTGTGACCCCTTGATACTGGGGGATACTTTGTACACCGATAAACTCATCTTT. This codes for CACDPLILGDTLYTDKLIF.

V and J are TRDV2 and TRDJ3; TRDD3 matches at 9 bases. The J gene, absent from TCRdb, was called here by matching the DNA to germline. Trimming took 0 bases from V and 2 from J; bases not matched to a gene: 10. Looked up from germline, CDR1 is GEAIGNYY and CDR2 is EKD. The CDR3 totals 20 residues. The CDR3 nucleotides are TGTGCCTGTGACACCATCATCGGGATGGGGGATACCTGGGACACCCGACAGATGTTTTTC. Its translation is CACDTIIGMGDTWDTRQMFF.

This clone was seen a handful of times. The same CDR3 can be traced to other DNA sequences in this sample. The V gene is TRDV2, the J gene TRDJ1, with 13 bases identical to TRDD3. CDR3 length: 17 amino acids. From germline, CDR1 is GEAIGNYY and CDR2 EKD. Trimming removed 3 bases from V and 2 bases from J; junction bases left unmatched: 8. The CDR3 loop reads CACDALLGDTRTDKLIF. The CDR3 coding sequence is TGTGCCTGTGACGCCCTACTGGGGGATACGCGTACCGATAAACTCATCTTT.

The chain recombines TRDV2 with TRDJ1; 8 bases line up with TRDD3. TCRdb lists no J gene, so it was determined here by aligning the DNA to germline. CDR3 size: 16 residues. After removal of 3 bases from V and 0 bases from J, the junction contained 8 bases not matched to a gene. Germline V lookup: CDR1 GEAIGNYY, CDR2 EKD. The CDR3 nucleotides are TGTGCCTGTGACGCTTTACTGGGGGGTAACACCGATAAACTCATCTTT. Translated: CACDALLGGNTDKLIF.

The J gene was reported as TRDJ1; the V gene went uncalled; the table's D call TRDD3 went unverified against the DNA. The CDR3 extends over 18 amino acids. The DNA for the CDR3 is TGTGCCTGTGACCCGACCCTTCGGGGACCTGGGGGGACCGATAAACTCATCTTT. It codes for CACDPTLRGPGGTDKLIF.

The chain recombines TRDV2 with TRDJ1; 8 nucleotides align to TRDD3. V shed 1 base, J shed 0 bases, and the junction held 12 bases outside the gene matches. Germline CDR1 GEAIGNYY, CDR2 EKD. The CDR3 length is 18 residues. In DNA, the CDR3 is TGTGCCTGTGACACGTTGGGACTGGGGGTCGATTACACCGATAAACTCATCTTT. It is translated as CACDTLGLGVDYTDKLIF.

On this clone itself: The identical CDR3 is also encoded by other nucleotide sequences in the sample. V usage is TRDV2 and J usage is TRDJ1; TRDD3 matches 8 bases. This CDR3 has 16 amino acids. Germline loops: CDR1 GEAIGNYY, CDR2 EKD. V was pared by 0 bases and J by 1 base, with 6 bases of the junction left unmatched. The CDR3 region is CACDTVGTGGTDKLIF. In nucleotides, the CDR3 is TGTGCCTGTGACACCGTTGGCACTGGGGGCACCGATAAACTCATCTTT.

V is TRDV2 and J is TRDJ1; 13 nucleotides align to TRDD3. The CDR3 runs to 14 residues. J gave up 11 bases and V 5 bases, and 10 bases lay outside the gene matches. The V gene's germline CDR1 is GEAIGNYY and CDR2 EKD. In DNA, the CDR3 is TGTGCCTGTGGTCCCCTACTGGGGGATACGGGGCTCATCTTT. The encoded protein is CACGPLLGDTGLIF.

The CDR3 DNA sequence: TGTGCCTGTGACACGGTACCGGGGGCCGATAAACTCATCTTT. It encodes CACDTVPGADKLIF. The chain links TRDV2 to TRDJ1; weak D call: TRDD3 (5 bases). The germline V gene encodes CDR1 GEAIGNYY and CDR2 EKD. The CDR3 runs 14 residues. V shed 1 base and J shed 3 bases, with 11 bases lying between them.